Each of the 6 T cell receptor beta chains below was sequenced from the same sample in a study of shared clonotypes between healthy human individuals. The table came from immunoSEQ multiplex PCR; TCRdb's copy has only in-frame clones and leaves some out. The sample shows over a million clones, approximately 80% of them seen only once. The sample comprised memory CD4+ T cells from PBMCs. As to subset: CD45RA-negative fraction. The receptors were gathered from a man between 18 and 29 years old in good health. Some clones in this sample may be carry-over from other donors' samples.

The chain is built from TRBV6-1 and TRBJ2-7; possible D gene TRBD2, 6 bases. Germline loops: CDR1 MNHNS, CDR2 SASEGT. Trimming cost V 3 bases and J 4 bases, with 13 bases left between them. The CDR3 contains 14 residues. CDR3 amino acids: CASSEPGVRYEQYF. CDR3 coding DNA: TGTGCCAGCAGTGAGCCGGGAGTTCGGTACGAGCAGTACTTC.

The chain joins TRBV5-6 to TRBJ1-1, with D perhaps TRBD1 (6 bases). Trimming removed 3 bases at V and 5 bases at J, with 17 bases between. The CDR3 sequence is 15 residues long. Germline loops: CDR1 SGHDT, CDR2 YYEEEE. This CDR3 reads CASSSPGEVWTEAFF. The CDR3 bases are TGTGCCAGCAGCTCCCCAGGGGAAGTATGGACTGAAGCTTTCTTT. Looking up the rest from reference TRBV5-6 and TRBJ1-1 gives the full variable domain: DAGVTQSPTHLIKTRGQQVTLRCSPKSGHDTVSWYQQALGQGPQFIFQYYEEEERQRGNFPDRFSGHQFPNYSSELNVNALLLGDSALYLCASSSPGEVWTEAFFGQGTRLTVV.

The J gene is TRBJ1-1, the V gene TRBV5-4; tentative D call: TRBD1 (5 bases). The CDR3 covers 13 residues. V was pared by 4 bases and J by 1 base, with 8 bases between. Germline V lookup: CDR1 SGHNT, CDR2 YYREEE (reference sequence). CDR3 sequence (DNA): TGTGCCAGCAGCCGGGGACCGAACACTGAAGCTTTCTTT. Residues: CASSRGPNTEAFF.

The chain uses TRBV11-2 and TRBJ2-1; TRBD1 agrees at 10 bases. V trimming: 4 bases; J trimming: 6 bases; junction bases outside the gene matches: 6. Germline lookup yields CDR1 SGHAT and CDR2 FQNNGV. The CDR3 runs to 15 residues. The CDR3 spells CASSSRGTGANEQFF. In DNA form, the CDR3 reads TGTGCCAGCAGCTCTAGGGGGACAGGGGCCAATGAGCAGTTCTTC.

This CDR3 reads CASSVAPGQAYEQYF. Written as DNA, the CDR3 is TGTGCCAGCAGCGTAGCCCCAGGACAGGCTTACGAGCAGTACTTC. The J gene is TRBJ2-7, the V gene TRBV9; 7 nucleotides match TRBD1. J was trimmed by 4 bases and V by 0 bases; bases with no gene match: 7. Germline V lookup: CDR1 SGDLS, CDR2 YYNGEE. CDR3 length: 15 residues. Together with reference TRBV9 and TRBJ2-7, the CDR3 gives the full variable domain: DSGVTQTPKHLITATGQRVTLRCSPRSGDLSVYWYQQSLDQGLQFLIQYYNGEERAKGNILERFSAQQFPDLHSELNLSSLELGDSALYFCASSVAPGQAYEQYFGPGTRLTVT.

V usage is TRBV7-3 and J usage is TRBJ2-1; no clear D. V was shortened by 1 base and J by 4 bases, with 14 bases between the two germline ends. The germline V gene encodes CDR1 SGHTA and CDR2 FQGTGA. The CDR3 loop spans 16 amino acids. CDR3 DNA: TGTGCCAGCAGCTTAAATATAGGGCCTCCATACAATGAGCAGTTCTTC. Protein: CASSLNIGPPYNEQFF.